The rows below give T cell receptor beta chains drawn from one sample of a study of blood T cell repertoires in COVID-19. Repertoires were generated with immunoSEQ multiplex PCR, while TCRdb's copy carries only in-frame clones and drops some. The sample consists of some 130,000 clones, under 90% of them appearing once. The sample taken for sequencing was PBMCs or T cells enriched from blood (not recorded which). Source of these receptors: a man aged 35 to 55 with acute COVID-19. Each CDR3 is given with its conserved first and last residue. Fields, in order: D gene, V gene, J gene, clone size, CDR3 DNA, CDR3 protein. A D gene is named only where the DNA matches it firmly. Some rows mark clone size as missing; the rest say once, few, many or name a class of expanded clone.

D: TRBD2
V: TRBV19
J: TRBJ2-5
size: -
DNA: TGTGCCAGTAGTTCCCCGGGACTAGCTACGACCCAGTACTTC
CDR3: CASSSPGLATTQYF

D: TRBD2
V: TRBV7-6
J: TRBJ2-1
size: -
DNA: TGTGCCAGCAGCTTGCTACTTCCGGGACTAGGAATGAGCAATGAGCAGTTCTTC
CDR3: CASSLLLPGLGMSNEQFF

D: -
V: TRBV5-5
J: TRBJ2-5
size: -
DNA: TGTGCCAGCAGCTTCGGGGAAGAGACCCAGTACTTC
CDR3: CASSFGEETQYF

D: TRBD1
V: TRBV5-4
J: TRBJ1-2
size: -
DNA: TGTGCCAGCAGCTTGGGGTGGGACAGGGGAAAATTCTATGGCTACACCTTC
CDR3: CASSLGWDRGKFYGYTF

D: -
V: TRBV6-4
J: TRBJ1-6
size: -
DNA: TGTGCCAGCAGTGAAGGGGCGAATTCACCCCTCCACTTT
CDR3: CASSEGANSPLHF

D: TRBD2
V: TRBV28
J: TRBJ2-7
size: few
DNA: TGTGCCAGCAGTTCCAGACTAGCGGGAGGGACGGACGAGCAGTACTTC
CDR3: CASSSRLAGGTDEQYF

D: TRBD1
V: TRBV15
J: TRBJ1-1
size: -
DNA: TGTGCCACCAGCACCCTACAGGGGGCTGAAGCTTTCTTT
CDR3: CATSTLQGAEAFF

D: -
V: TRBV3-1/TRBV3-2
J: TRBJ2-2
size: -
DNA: TGTGCCAGCAGCCCGAGGAGGTACACCGGGGAGCTGTTTTTT
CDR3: CASSPRRYTGELFF

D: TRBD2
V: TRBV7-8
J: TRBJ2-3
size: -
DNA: TGTGCCAGCAGCTGGACAGCGGGGGCCGGGGATACGCAGTATTTT
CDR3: CASSWTAGAGDTQYF

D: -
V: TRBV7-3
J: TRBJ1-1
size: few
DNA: TGTGCCAGCAGCTTGACAGAAAGCACTGAAGCTTTCTTT
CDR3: CASSLTESTEAFF

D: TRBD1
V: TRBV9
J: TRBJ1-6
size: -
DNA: TGTGCCAGCAGCGTAGCGACAGGGGGATCCTCACCCCTCCACTTT
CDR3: CASSVATGGSSPLHF

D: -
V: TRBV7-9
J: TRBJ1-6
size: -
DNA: TGTGCCAGCAGCTACAGGGACATCAGTCAGTCACCCCTCCACTTT
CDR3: CASSYRDISQSPLHF

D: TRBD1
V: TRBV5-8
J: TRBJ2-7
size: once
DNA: TGTGCCAGCAGCTTCGGGGGACAGGGGTACGAGCAGTACTTC
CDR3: CASSFGGQGYEQYF

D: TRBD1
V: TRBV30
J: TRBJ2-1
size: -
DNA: TGTGCCTGGAGTGTACTCCCGGACAGGGGGTCCTACAATGAGCAGTTCTTC
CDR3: CAWSVLPDRGSYNEQFF

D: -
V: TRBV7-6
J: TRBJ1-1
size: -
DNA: TGTGCCAGCAGCTTAGCGCGGGGCGCCAGCACTGAAGCTTTCTTT
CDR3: CASSLARGASTEAFF

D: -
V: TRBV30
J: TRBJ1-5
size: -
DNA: TGTGCCTGGAGTACAGATAGCAATCAGCCCCAGCATTTT
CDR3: CAWSTDSNQPQHF

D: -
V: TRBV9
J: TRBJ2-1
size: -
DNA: TGTGCCAGCAGCGTAGAGCCAGGTCCCTCCTACAATGAGCAGTTCTTC
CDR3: CASSVEPGPSYNEQFF

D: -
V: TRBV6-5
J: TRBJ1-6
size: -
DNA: TGTGCCAGCAGTTACCCTCCGGACAGTGGGTCACCCCTCCACTTT
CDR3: CASSYPPDSGSPLHF

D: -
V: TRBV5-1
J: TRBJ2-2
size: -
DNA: TGCGCCAGCAGCTTGGCGCTCGGGATCGGGGAGCTGTTTTTT
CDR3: CASSLALGIGELFF

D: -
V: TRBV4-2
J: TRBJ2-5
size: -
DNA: TGTGCCAGCAGCCCGAATACCCGTGGAGTCCAAGAGACCCAGTACTTC
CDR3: CASSPNTRGVQETQYF

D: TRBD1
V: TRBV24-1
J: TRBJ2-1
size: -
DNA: TGTGCCACCAGTGAGTCCGGGACAGGTAACAATGAGCAGTTCTTC
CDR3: CATSESGTGNNEQFF

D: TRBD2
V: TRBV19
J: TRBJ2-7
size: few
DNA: TGTGCCAGTAGTGCCGGGACTAGCGGAGCCTACGAGCAGTACTTC
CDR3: CASSAGTSGAYEQYF

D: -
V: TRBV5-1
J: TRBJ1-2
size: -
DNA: TGCGCCAGCAGCTCCCAGGGCTGGGGCTACACCTTC
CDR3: CASSSQGWGYTF

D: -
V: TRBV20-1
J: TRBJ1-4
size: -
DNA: TGCAGTGCTAGTTACGGGGCAACTAATGAAAAACTGTTTTTT
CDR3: CSASYGATNEKLFF

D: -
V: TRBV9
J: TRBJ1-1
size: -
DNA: TGTGCCAGCAGCCCCGGTTCCGGAGGGCAGGCGGGGATGAACACTGAAGCTTTCTTT
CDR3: CASSPGSGGQAGMNTEAFF

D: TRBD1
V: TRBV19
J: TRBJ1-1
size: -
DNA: TGTGCCAGTAGTATAATTTTGGGACAGGGATATTCGGGAGCTTTCTTT
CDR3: CASSIILGQGYSGAFF

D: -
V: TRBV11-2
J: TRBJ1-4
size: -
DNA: TGTGCCAGCAGCTTAGTTGGCGGGGGAGGAGGAAAACTGTTTTTT
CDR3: CASSLVGGGGGKLFF

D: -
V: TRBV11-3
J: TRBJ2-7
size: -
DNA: TGTGCCAGCAGCTCCCCGGGAAGTGGGAAGCAGTACTTC
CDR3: CASSSPGSGKQYF

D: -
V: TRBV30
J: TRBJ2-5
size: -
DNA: TGTGCCTGGAGGGGTCCGCAGGGAACCTCCCATCCCCAGTACTTC
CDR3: CAWRGPQGTSHPQYF

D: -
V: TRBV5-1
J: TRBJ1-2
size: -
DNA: TGCGCCAGCAGTCCTGACACTAACTATGGCTACACCTTC
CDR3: CASSPDTNYGYTF

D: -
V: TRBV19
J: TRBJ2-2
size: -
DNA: TGTGCCAGTAGTATAACTGGGGGCTTCAACACCGGGGAGCTGTTTTTT
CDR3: CASSITGGFNTGELFF

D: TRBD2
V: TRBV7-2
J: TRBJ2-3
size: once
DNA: TGTGCCAGCAGCGCCTACCTTCTAGCGGGCCTACTCACAGATACGCAGTATTTT
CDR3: CASSAYLLAGLLTDTQYF

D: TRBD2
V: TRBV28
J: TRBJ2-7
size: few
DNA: TGTGCCAGCAGTTTGGGTCTAGCGGGAGGCACACTACGGCGACAGTACTTC
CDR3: CASSLGLAGGTLRRQYF

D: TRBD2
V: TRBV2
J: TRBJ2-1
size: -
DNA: TGTGCCAGCAGTGAAAGGGTTGCGGGGGGAAAGAAGAATGAGCAGTTCTTC
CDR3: CASSERVAGGKKNEQFF

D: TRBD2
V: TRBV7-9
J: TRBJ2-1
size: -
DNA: TGTGCCAGCAGCCCCCCCGGACTAGCGGACAATGAGCAGTTCTTC
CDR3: CASSPPGLADNEQFF

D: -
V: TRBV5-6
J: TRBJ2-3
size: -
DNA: TGTGCCAGCAGCTTATGGCCCCCCCCCACAGATACGCAGTATTTT
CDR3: CASSLWPPPTDTQYF

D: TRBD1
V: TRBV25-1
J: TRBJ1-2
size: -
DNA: TGTGCCAGCAGTGAAATAGGGGCAGGGGGCCAAGGCTACACCTTC
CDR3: CASSEIGAGGQGYTF